These T cell receptor beta chains were read from a single sample in a study of naive and memory T cell subsets. In TCRdb, the UMI-ligation and nested PCR reads were re-called with MiXCR into one record per CDR3 protein. The sample yields about 37,000 distinct CDR3 sequences, around 10% seen once. Sequencing used skin, obtained from a tuberculin skin test site. These receptors came from an adult in good health. The CDR3 runs from the conserved cysteine through the conserved F or W. D genes are given only for firm matches. Clone size is stated in some rows and not others, as once, few, many or a class when expanded.

TRBV23-1	.	TRBD1	TRBJ2-1	CASSHLGQARWYNEQFF	TGCGCCAGCAGTCACCTCGGACAGGCTAGATGGTACAATGAGCAGTTCTTC
TRBV20-1	many	TRBD1	TRBJ1-5	CSAGQGDQPQHF	TGCAGTGCTGGACAGGGAGATCAGCCCCAGCATTTT
TRBV7-9	many	TRBD2	TRBJ2-7	CASSLTSGRAKNEQYF	TGTGCCAGCAGCCTTACTAGCGGGAGGGCCAAAAACGAGCAGTACTTC
TRBV30	few	.	TRBJ1-2	CAWIPQAGYGYTF	TGTGCCTGGATCCCACAGGCCGGCTATGGCTACACCTTC
TRBV29-1	medium-sized	.	TRBJ2-2	CSVWGTGELFF	TGCAGCGTCTGGGGAACCGGGGAGCTGTTTTTT
TRBV20-1	medium-sized	.	TRBJ2-1	CSAKLHTDNEQFF	TGCAGTGCTAAACTACACACCGACAATGAGCAGTTCTTC
TRBV11-1	.	.	TRBJ2-5	CASSERPLGAETQYF	TGTGCCAGCAGCGAAAGGCCTCTCGGCGCAGAGACCCAGTACTTC
TRBV7-3	.	.	TRBJ2-3	CASSPESADTQYF	TGTGCCAGCAGCCCCGAGAGCGCAGATACGCAGTATTTT
TRBV6-2/TRBV6-3	many	.	TRBJ2-3	CASSYSSRGVDTQYF	TGTGCCAGCAGTTACTCCAGCCGCGGAGTAGATACGCAGTATTTT
TRBV20-1	many	.	TRBJ1-4	CSAPGTQKLFF	TGCAGTGCACCCGGGACCCAAAAACTGTTTTTT
TRBV6-2/TRBV6-3	.	.	TRBJ2-1	CASSYSMQGLNEQFF	TGTGCCAGCAGTTACTCGATGCAGGGTTTGAATGAGCAGTTCTTC
TRBV7-2	many	.	TRBJ2-5	CASSFAQETQYF	TGTGCCAGCAGCTTTGCACAAGAGACCCAGTACTTC
TRBV11-3	many	.	TRBJ1-4	CASSSRDLSEKLFF	TGTGCCAGCAGCTCCAGGGACCTTAGCGAAAAACTGTTTTTT
TRBV6-5	.	.	TRBJ2-7	CASSSPNEQYF	TGTGCCAGCAGTTCCCCGAACGAGCAGTACTTC
TRBV2	many	.	TRBJ2-1	CASSEGQQFF	TGTGCCAGCAGTGAAGGACAGCAGTTCTTC
TRBV12-3/TRBV12-4	few	TRBD1	TRBJ1-5	CASSLGQGGVGNQPQHF	TGTGCCAGCAGTTTGGGACAGGGGGGGGTCGGCAATCAGCCCCAGCATTTT
TRBV29-1	.	TRBD2	TRBJ2-1	CSVYGTSGYNEQFF	TGCAGCGTATACGGGACTAGCGGTTACAATGAGCAGTTCTTC
TRBV7-9	many	.	TRBJ1-6	CASSAGTEVSPLHF	TGTGCCAGCAGCGCCGGGACGGAAGTTTCACCCCTCCACTTT
TRBV24-1	.	.	TRBJ2-5	CATSDSDGSQETQYF	TGTGCCACCAGTGATTCTGACGGTAGCCAAGAGACCCAGTACTTC
TRBV30	.	TRBD1	TRBJ2-5	CAWTTLRGTGIQETQYF	TGTGCCTGGACCACTCTTCGCGGGACAGGGATCCAAGAGACCCAGTACTTC
TRBV20-1	many	.	TRBJ2-7	CSARDQPQGEQYF	TGCAGTGCCCGCGATCAGCCACAGGGAGAGCAGTACTTC
TRBV29-1	few	TRBD1	TRBJ2-2	CSVGAGGGELFF	TGCAGCGTTGGAGCAGGGGGCGGGGAGCTGTTTTTT
TRBV7-6	many	TRBD1	TRBJ2-2	CASSLTPDRAYTGELFF	TGTGCCAGCAGCCTAACTCCGGACAGGGCTTACACCGGGGAGCTGTTTTTT
TRBV4-1	few	.	TRBJ2-5	CASSQGPVETQYF	TGCGCCAGCAGCCAAGGGCCTGTGGAGACCCAGTACTTC
TRBV24-1	.	.	TRBJ2-7	CATSDVWTSEQYF	TGTGCCACCAGTGATGTCTGGACCTCGGAGCAGTACTTC